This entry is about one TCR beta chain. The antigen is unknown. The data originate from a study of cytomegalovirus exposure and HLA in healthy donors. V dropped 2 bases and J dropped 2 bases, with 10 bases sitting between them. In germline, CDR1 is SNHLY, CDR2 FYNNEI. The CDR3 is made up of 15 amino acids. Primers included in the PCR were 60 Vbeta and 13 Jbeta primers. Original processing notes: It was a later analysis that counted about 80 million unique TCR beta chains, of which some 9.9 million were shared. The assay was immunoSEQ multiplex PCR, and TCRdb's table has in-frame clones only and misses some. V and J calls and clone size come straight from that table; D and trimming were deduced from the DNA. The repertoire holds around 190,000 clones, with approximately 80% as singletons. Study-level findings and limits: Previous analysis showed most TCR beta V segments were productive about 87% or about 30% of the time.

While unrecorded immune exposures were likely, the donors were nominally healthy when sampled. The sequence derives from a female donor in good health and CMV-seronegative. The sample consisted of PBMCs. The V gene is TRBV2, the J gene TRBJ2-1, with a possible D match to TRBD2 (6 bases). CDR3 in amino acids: CASSEPGTAYNEQFF. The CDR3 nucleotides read TGTGCCAGCAGTGAACCTGGGACTGCCTACAATGAGCAGTTCTTC.